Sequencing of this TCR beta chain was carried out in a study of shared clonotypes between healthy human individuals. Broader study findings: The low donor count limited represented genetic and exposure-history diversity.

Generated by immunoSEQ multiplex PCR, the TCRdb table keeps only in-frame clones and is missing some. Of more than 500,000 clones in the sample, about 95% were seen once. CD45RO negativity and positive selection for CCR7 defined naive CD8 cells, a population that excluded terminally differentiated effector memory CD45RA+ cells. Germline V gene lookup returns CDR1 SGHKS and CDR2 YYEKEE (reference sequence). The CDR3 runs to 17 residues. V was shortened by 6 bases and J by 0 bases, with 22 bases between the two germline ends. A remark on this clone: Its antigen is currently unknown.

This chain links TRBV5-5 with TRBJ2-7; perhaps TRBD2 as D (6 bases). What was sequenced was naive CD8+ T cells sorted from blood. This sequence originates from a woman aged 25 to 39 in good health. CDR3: CASTLGGSPNLSYEQYF. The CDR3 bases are TGTGCCAGCACCCTTGGAGGGTCGCCTAACCTCTCCTACGAGCAGTACTTC.